The clone carrying this T cell receptor beta chain came up a few times. Antigen unknown. The germline gives CDR1 LGHNA, CDR2 YNFKEQ. This CDR3 region has 18 residues. With 0 bases clipped from V and 3 bases from J, the junction kept 9 bases outside the gene matches. The data stem from a study of CD8 T cells in ankylosing spondylitis. Quantitative molecular-barcoded 5'-RACE generated the TCR beta libraries. One entry per CDR3 protein results from TCRdb running MiXCR on the 5' RACE reads. The data contain 350,000 to 400,000 distinct CDR3 sequences, 20% to 25% of them seen just once; the ten biggest clones take up approximately 14%. Broader study findings: There was a TCR beta motif, made of fewer than 10 highly homologous variants, that appeared characteristic of ankylosing spondylitis blood. Significant enrichment of disease-linked clones was reportedly seen in matched ankylosing spondylitis synovial fluid. Those disease-linked clones were CD8+; they were also relatively rare in peripheral blood.

Input material: blood, either unsorted or a sorted T cell fraction (not recorded which). This TCR was sampled from a male donor with ankylosing spondylitis or in good health (not recorded which). This chain joins TRBV4-2 and TRBJ2-4; 9 bases are a match to TRBD2. The CDR3 nucleotides are TGTGCCAGCAGCCAAGATTTAGCGGGGGTGGGGGGCAAAAACATTCAGTACTTC. It specifies CASSQDLAGVGGKNIQYF.